The rows below give T cell receptor beta chains drawn from one sample of a study of T cells after yellow fever vaccination. Each CDR3 protein is one row after TCRdb ran MiXCR on the 5' RACE reads. The data contain a few hundred thousand distinct CDR3 sequences, about 12% of them singletons. The sample in question was CD4+ T cells sorted from PBMCs, obtained 15 days after the yellow fever booster vaccination. The receptors originated from a man between 18 and 29 years old who received the YFV17D yellow fever vaccine. CDR3s include the opening cysteine and the closing phenylalanine or tryptophan. A D gene is named only where the DNA matches it firmly. Rows give clone size only sometimes, using once, few, many, or a class for an expanded clone.

length: 13
D: .
V: TRBV7-9
J: TRBJ1-1
size: .
DNA: TGTGCCAGCAGCCCGGGGACCAAAAAGGAAGCTTTCTTT
CDR3: CASSPGTKKEAFF

length: 16
D: TRBD2
V: TRBV7-9
J: TRBJ2-4
size: .
DNA: TGTGCCAGCAGCAAACGTAGCGGGGTGGGGCTTAACATTCAGTACTTC
CDR3: CASSKRSGVGLNIQYF

length: 13
D: .
V: TRBV5-5
J: TRBJ1-1
size: .
DNA: TGTGCCAGCAGCTTAACGGAAGACACTGAAGCTTTCTTT
CDR3: CASSLTEDTEAFF

length: 17
D: .
V: TRBV5-1
J: TRBJ2-2
size: few
DNA: TGCGCCAGCAGCTTGGCCTCAGACCCAGCGAACACCGGGGAGCTGTTTTTT
CDR3: CASSLASDPANTGELFF

length: 14
D: .
V: TRBV7-2
J: TRBJ2-5
size: .
DNA: TGTGCCAGCAGCTTAGCCCGAGTCAAAGAGACCCAGTACTTC
CDR3: CASSLARVKETQYF

length: 14
D: .
V: TRBV5-1
J: TRBJ2-7
size: few
DNA: TGCGCCAGCAGCTTGATCAACGCGGGGCACGAGCAGTACTTC
CDR3: CASSLINAGHEQYF

length: 14
D: TRBD1
V: TRBV27
J: TRBJ1-3
size: few
DNA: TGTGCCAGCAGTATCGACAGGGCTGGAAACACCATATATTTT
CDR3: CASSIDRAGNTIYF

length: 17
D: TRBD1
V: TRBV7-9
J: TRBJ1-3
size: few
DNA: TGTGCCAGCAGCTTCCAGGGGGCCAGCCATTCTGGAAACACCATATATTTT
CDR3: CASSFQGASHSGNTIYF

length: 13
D: .
V: TRBV6-1
J: TRBJ1-1
size: .
DNA: TGTGCCAGCAGTGAAGACATGAACACTGAAGCTTTCTTT
CDR3: CASSEDMNTEAFF

length: 17
D: TRBD1
V: TRBV19
J: TRBJ1-5
size: few
DNA: TGTGCCAGTAGTAGGGGCAGGGGGCTCGGTAGCAATCAGCCCCAGCATTTT
CDR3: CASSRGRGLGSNQPQHF

length: 19
D: .
V: TRBV4-1
J: TRBJ1-4
size: .
DNA: TGCGCCAGCAGCCACCCCTCGGGGGCTTTCGGCAGGACGAGGGAAAAACTGTTTTTT
CDR3: CASSHPSGAFGRTREKLFF

length: 13
D: .
V: TRBV12-3/TRBV12-4
J: TRBJ2-2
size: .
DNA: TGTGCCAGCACCTTCCGTAGCACCGGGGAGCTGTTTTTT
CDR3: CASTFRSTGELFF

length: 13
D: .
V: TRBV10-3
J: TRBJ2-7
size: .
DNA: TGTGCCAGTTCCCGGACCGAATCCTACGAGCAGTACTTC
CDR3: CASSRTESYEQYF